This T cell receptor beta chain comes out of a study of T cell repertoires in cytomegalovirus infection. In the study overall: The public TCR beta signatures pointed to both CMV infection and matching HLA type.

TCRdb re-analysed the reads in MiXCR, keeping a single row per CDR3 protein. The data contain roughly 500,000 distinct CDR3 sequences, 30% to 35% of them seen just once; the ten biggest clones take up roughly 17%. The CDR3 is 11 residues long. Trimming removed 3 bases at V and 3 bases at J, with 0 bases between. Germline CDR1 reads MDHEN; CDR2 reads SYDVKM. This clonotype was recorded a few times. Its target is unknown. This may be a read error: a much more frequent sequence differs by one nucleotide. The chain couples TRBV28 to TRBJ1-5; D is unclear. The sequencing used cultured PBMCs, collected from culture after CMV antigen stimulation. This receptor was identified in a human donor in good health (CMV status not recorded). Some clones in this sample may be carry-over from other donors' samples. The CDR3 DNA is TGTGCCAGCAGTTTCAATCAGCCCCAGCATTTT. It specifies CASSFNQPQHF.